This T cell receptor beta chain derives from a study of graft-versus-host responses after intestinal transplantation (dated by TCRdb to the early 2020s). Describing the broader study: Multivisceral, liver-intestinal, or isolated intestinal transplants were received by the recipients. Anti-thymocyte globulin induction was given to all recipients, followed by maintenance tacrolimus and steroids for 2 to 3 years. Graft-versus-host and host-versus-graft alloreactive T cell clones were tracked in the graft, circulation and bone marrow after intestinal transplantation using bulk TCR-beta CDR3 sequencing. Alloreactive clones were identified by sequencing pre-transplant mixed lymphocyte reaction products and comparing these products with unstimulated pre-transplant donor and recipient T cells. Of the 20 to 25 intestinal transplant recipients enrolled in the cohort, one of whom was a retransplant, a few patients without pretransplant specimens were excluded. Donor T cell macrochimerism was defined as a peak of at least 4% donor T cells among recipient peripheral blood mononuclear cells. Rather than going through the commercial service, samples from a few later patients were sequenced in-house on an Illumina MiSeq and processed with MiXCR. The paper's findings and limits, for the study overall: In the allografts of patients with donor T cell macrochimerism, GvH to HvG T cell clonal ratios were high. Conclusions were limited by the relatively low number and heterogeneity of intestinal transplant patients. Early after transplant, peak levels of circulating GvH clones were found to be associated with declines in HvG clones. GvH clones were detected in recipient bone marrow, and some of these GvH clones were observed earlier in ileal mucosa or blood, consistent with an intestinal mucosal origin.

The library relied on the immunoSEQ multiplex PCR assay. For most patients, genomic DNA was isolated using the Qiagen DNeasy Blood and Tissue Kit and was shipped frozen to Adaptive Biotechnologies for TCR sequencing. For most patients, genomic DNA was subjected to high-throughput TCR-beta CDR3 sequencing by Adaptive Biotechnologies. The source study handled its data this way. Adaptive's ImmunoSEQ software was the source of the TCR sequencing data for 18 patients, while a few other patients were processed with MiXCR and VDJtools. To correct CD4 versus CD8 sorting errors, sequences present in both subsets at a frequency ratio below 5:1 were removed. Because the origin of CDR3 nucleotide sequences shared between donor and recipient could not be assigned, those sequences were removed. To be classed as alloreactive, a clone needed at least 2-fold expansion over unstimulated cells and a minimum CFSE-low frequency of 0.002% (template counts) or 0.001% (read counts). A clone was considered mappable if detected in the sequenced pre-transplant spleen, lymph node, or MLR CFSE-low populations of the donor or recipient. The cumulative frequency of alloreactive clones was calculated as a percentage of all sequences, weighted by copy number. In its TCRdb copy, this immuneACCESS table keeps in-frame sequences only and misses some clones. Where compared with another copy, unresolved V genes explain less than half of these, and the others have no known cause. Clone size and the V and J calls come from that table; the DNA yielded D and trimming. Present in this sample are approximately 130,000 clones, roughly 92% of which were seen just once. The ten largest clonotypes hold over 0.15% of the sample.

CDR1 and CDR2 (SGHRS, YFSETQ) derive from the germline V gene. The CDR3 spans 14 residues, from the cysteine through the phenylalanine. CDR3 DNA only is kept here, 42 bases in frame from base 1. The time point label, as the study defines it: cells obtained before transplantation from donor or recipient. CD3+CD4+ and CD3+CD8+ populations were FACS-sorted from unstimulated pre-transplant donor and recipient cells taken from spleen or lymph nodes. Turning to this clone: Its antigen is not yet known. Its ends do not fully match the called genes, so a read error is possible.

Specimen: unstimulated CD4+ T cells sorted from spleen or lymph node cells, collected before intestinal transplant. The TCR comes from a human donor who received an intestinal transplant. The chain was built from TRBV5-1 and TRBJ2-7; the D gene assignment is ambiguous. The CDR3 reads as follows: CASSNSVESTPGWF. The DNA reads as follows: TGCGCCAGCAGTAACTCAGTGGAAAGTACCCCGGGTTGGTTC.